This T cell receptor beta chain appears in the sequencing data of a study of cytomegalovirus exposure and HLA in healthy donors. The study's findings and limits: As a later analysis showed, a missense DCLRE1C variant was linked to trimming of TCR beta V- and J-genes. Information on immune exposure was restricted to one variable (CMV serostatus). Reports state that TCR beta sequences accurately predicted most subjects' HLA-A and HLA-B alleles.

The study ran its PCR with 60 Vbeta and 13 Jbeta primers. The data were produced by immunoSEQ multiplex PCR, yet TCRdb's version contains in-frame clones alone and is incomplete. The top ten clones hold about 1.4% of a sample with around 57,000 clones, 89% of them seen once. This CDR3 has 13 amino acids. From germline, CDR1 is SGHNT and CDR2 YYREEE (reference sequence). The trim removed 4 bases at V and 6 bases at J, leaving 4 bases unmatched. Turning to this clone: Its antigen is currently unknown.

The V and J genes are TRBV5-4 and TRBJ1-1; 9 bases align to TRBD1. The sample was PBMCs. The source is a man in his thirties or forties in good health and CMV-seropositive. CDR3 amino acids: CASSLDRGSEAFF. In DNA form, the CDR3 reads TGTGCCAGCAGCCTGGACAGGGGCTCTGAAGCTTTCTTT. Full variable domain (rest looked up from reference TRBV5-4 and TRBJ1-1): ETGVTQSPTHLIKTRGQQVTLRCSSQSGHNTVSWYQQALGQGPQFIFQYYREEENGRGNFPPRFSGLQFPNYSSELNVNALELDDSALYLCASSLDRGSEAFFGQGTRLTVV.